Listed here is a single T cell receptor (beta chain). Its matching antigen is unknown. The data were taken from a study of shared clonotypes between healthy human individuals. The V end was cut by 5 bases, the J end by 6 bases, with 11 bases between. The CDR3 is made up of 13 amino acids. From germline, CDR1 is SGHDN and CDR2 FVKESK. Study-level points and caveats: Rarefaction demonstrated incomplete sorted-subset sequencing despite large depth. Memory subsets generally showed smaller estimated richness than naive subsets did.

CD45RO-negative cells were positively selected for CCR7, leaving out terminally differentiated effector memory CD45RA+ cells. Replicate PCRs for sorted subsets used 200 ng DNA; this equaled tens of thousands of T cell genomes. Only in-frame clones appear in the TCRdb table, and some are missing; sequencing was by immunoSEQ multiplex PCR. The table shows about 2.1 million clones, with about 92% occurring only once. This rearrangement joins TRBV14 to TRBJ2-1, with D perhaps matching TRBD1 (5 bases). Sequenced: naive CD8+ T cells from PBMCs. The sequence was collected from a man in his late teens or twenties in good health. Some clones in this sample may be carry-over from other donors' samples. CDR3 nucleotide sequence: TGTGCCAGCAGCTGGGGCCCTGGCAATGAGCAGTTCTTC. Protein: CASSWGPGNEQFF.